This T cell receptor (beta chain) was sequenced during a study of blood T cells in healthy people across ages. Study observations and caveats: Among long-lived donors, naive CD4+ cells were more numerous and diversity higher than in aged donors. It was held that diversity estimates obtained from one million T cells represented underestimates. Roughly linear age-related decline in beta diversity appeared, significant by age around 38.

With V trimmed by 2 bases and J by 11 bases, 15 bases remained unmatched. Germline V gives CDR1 KGHSH, CDR2 LQKENI. The CDR3 runs to 16 residues. Comment on this clonotype: Its target is not known.

The authors ran a second PCR of 7 to 11 cycles using a sample-barcoded 5' primer and a J-beta primer mix. With 12 random nucleotides, a template-switch adaptor tagged each individual cDNA molecule. TCRdb reprocessed the 5' RACE reads via MiXCR and lists one record per CDR3 protein. This table holds some 1.5 million distinct CDR3 sequences, around 40% found once. V and J are TRBV18 and TRBJ2-5; TRBD2 matches at 9 bases. Specimen: blood. The receptor comes from a woman between 18 and 29 years old in good health. CDR3 in amino acids: CASSPLGLAKRNEQYF. In DNA, the CDR3 is TGTGCCAGCTCACCATTGGGACTAGCCAAGAGAAATGAGCAGTACTTC.